The sequence of this TCR beta chain was determined in a study of spatial heterogeneity in lung cancer. CDR1 SNHLY and CDR2 FYNNEI come from the germline V gene. This CDR3 region has 14 residues. V shed 6 bases and J 5 bases; nucleotides not matched to a gene: 9. This clonotype has just a few counts. No antigen is known for it. Study-wide points: The appearance of ubiquitous expanded tumor TCRs in blood was greater at resection than follow-up.

Time point given: sample taken at primary tumor resection. Researchers sequenced whole RNA taken from tumor, nontumor lung or frozen PBMC without sorting. On each TCR cDNA molecule, a unique molecular identifier was present. TCRdb reprocessed the 5' RACE reads via MiXCR and lists one record per CDR3 protein. This sample carries nearly 80,000 distinct CDR3 sequences, under 8.5% of them seen once, and the ten largest clones take approximately 6.3%. The chain is built from TRBV2 and TRBJ2-5; TRBD1 matches at 7 bases. This receptor was identified in a male donor with early-stage non-small cell lung cancer. Sample: PBMCs, taken at surgery. CDR3 sequence (DNA): TGTGCCAGCAGCTCAAACCGGGACAGCGAGACCCAGTACTTC. Residues: CASSSNRDSETQYF.